These 21 T cell receptor beta chains share one sample of origin, sequenced in a study of blood T cell repertoires in COVID-19. Profiled with immunoSEQ multiplex PCR; TCRdb holds only in-frame clones, not every one. The data contain 200,000 to 300,000 clones, roughly 88% of them singletons. Sequencing was done on a sample of PBMCs or T cells enriched from blood (not recorded which). These receptors were collected from a woman aged 45-65 years who had recovered from COVID-19.

The chain employs TRBV28 and TRBJ2-7; the D gene is possibly TRBD2 (6 bases). The germline V gene has CDR1 MDHEN and CDR2 SYDVKM. The CDR3 is made up of 17 amino acids. Trimming took off 4 bases at V and 1 base at J, with 20 bases between the two ends. The CDR3 DNA reads as TGTGCCAGCAGTTCCCGCAAGTTAGCGGTCCATTCCTACGAGCAGTACTTC. Translation: CASSSRKLAVHSYEQYF.

This clone appeared once. The rearrangement links TRBV18 to TRBJ2-7; D not certain. Trimming removed 3 bases from V and 5 bases from J, with 8 bases in between. The CDR3 is 12 amino acids. In germline, CDR1 is KGHSH, CDR2 LQKENI. For the CDR3, the DNA is TGTGCCAGCTCACCTGCAACGGACGAGCAGTACTTC. It translates to CASSPATDEQYF.

The chain links TRBV5-1 to TRBJ2-2, with D perhaps TRBD1 (5 bases). Trimming took off 1 base at V and 4 bases at J, with 11 bases between the two ends. Germline V gives CDR1 SGHRS, CDR2 YFSETQ. The CDR3 covers 15 residues. Here the CDR3 reads CASSLRQRGTGELFF. In DNA form, the CDR3 reads TGCGCCAGCAGCTTGAGACAGCGAGGCACCGGGGAGCTGTTTTTT.

The J gene is TRBJ2-7, the V gene TRBV4-1; 10 bases fit TRBD1. After removal of 3 bases from V and 4 bases from J, the junction contained 6 bases not matched to a gene. The CDR3 has 15 amino acids. Germline V gives CDR1 MGHRA, CDR2 YSYEKL. CDR3 DNA sequence: TGCGCCAGCAGCCAGAGACAGGGGGCGGTTTACGAGCAGTACTTC. As protein: CASSQRQGAVYEQYF.

The rearrangement links TRBV9 to TRBJ1-1, with D maybe TRBD1 (5 bases). V lost 4 bases and J 0 bases, leaving 13 bases between the germline ends. This CDR3 is 15 amino acids long. Germline CDR1 is SGDLS and CDR2 is YYNGEE. The CDR3 reads CASSLQQVLNTEAFF. Written as DNA, the CDR3 is TGTGCCAGCAGCCTACAACAGGTCTTGAACACTGAAGCTTTCTTT.

V gene TRBV12-5 combines with J gene TRBJ1-4; 8 nucleotides line up with TRBD1. The CDR3 runs 14 residues. Germline assignment: CDR1 LGHNT and CDR2 FRNRAP. V shed 6 bases and J 3 bases; nucleotides not matched to a gene: 3. CDR3 sequence (DNA): TGTGCTAGTGGCTCGGGACAGGCTAATGAAAAACTGTTTTTT. Translating gives CASGSGQANEKLFF.

The V and J genes are TRBV10-2 and TRBJ2-1, with D possibly matching TRBD2 (5 bases). The CDR3 spans 17 residues. With 0 bases removed from V and 2 bases from J, the gap between germline ends came to 14 bases. The germline V gene has CDR1 WSHSY and CDR2 SAAADI. The CDR3 DNA reads TGCGCCAGCAGTGAGTCGGTATTGCTAGCAGCCTACAATGAGCAGTTCTTC. Encoded protein: CASSESVLLAAYNEQFF.

This chain connects TRBV28 to TRBJ2-7, with 9 bases lining up with TRBD2. The CDR3 runs 15 residues. The junction had 5 bases not matched to a gene; V was cut back by 3 bases and J by 2 bases. Germline V gene sequence: CDR1 MDHEN, CDR2 SYDVKM. The CDR3, as DNA: TGTGCCAGCAGTTTGCTGACTAGCGGAACCTACGAGCAGTACTTC. Encoded protein: CASSLLTSGTYEQYF.

In its sample, this clone was seen once. The chain has TRBV5-1 and TRBJ1-2, with 7 positions matching TRBD1. Germline assignment: CDR1 SGHRS and CDR2 YFSETQ. V lost 7 bases to trimming and J lost 4 bases; unmatched junction nucleotides: 10. The CDR3 totals 14 residues. The CDR3 DNA is TGCGCCAGCGGATGGCAGGGGGTGGGCTATGGCTACACCTTC. It encodes CASGWQGVGYGYTF.

V is TRBV4-2 and J is TRBJ2-7; possibly TRBD2 for D (5 bases). Between the trimmed V and J ends, which lost 3 bases and 0 bases, there was a span of 18 bases. The CDR3 runs to 17 residues. Looked up from germline, CDR1 is LGHNA and CDR2 is YNFKEQ. Here the CDR3 DNA reads TGTGCCAGCAGCCAGGACTTAGCGCGGTGGAGCTCCTACGAGCAGTACTTC. It translates to CASSQDLARWSSYEQYF.

The V call is TRBV7-3, the J call TRBJ2-3; maybe TRBD2 (6 bases). Trimming shortened V by 5 bases and J by 6 bases, and 12 bases separated the two germline ends. This CDR3 comprises 13 residues. Looked up from germline, CDR1 is SGHTA and CDR2 is FQGTGA. The CDR3 coding sequence is TGTGCCAGCAGCGGTTGGAGGGCGGATACGCAGTATTTT. It codes for CASSGWRADTQYF.

The chain links TRBV4-1 to TRBJ2-1; possible D gene TRBD2, 6 bases. The germline gives CDR1 MGHRA, CDR2 YSYEKL. This CDR3 has 15 residues. V was cut by 4 bases and J by 5 bases, with 15 bases left in between. CDR3 sequence (DNA): TGCGCCAGCAGCCGAGAGGTAGTAGCGGACAATGAGCAGTTCTTC. It is translated as CASSREVVADNEQFF.

This chain links TRBV3-1 (or the pseudogene TRBV3-2) with TRBJ1-5; no clear D. The V end lost 4 bases, the J end lost 4 bases, and 8 bases lay between the germline ends. This CDR3 has 13 residues. Germline V gives CDR1 LGHDT, CDR2 YNNKEL (reference sequence). The CDR3 sequence: CASSRGDNQPQHF. The CDR3 DNA reads as TGTGCCAGCAGCCGGGGAGATAATCAGCCCCAGCATTTT.

The chain combines TRBV5-6 with TRBJ1-2; TRBD1 matches at 9 bases. Germline V gene data show CDR1 as SGHDT and CDR2 as YYEEEE. V lost 0 bases to trimming and J lost 0 bases; unmatched junction nucleotides: 0. This CDR3 contains 15 residues. In DNA form, the CDR3 reads TGTGCCAGCAGCTTGGGACAGGGGGCTAACTATGGCTACACCTTC. This codes for CASSLGQGANYGYTF.

As DNA, the CDR3 is TGTGCCAGCGGGTCTCGACAGACCTTATCCTACGAGCAGTACTTC. Translated, it gives CASGSRQTLSYEQYF. The chain recombines TRBV7-2 with TRBJ2-7; tentatively, D is TRBD1 (5 bases). Germline values: CDR1 SGHTA, CDR2 FQGNSA. Between the trimmed V and J ends, which lost 8 bases and 1 base, there was a span of 18 bases. The CDR3 is 15 amino acids.

This chain uses TRBV19 with TRBJ1-1, with 10 bases matching TRBD1. Germline V gives CDR1 LNHDA, CDR2 SQIVND (reference sequence). This CDR3 contains 15 residues. The trim removed 5 bases at V and 3 bases at J, leaving 6 bases unmatched. As DNA, the CDR3 is TGTGCCAGTAGTGGGGGACAGGGGACGTACACTGAAGCTTTCTTT. This gives the protein CASSGGQGTYTEAFF.

This clone has more than one count but fewer than ten. The genes are TRBV6-5 and TRBJ2-1; D may be TRBD1 (5 bases). V dropped 5 bases and J dropped 9 bases, with 14 bases sitting between them. This CDR3 contains 13 residues. Looked up from germline, CDR1 is MNHEY and CDR2 is SVGAGI. The CDR3 nucleotides read TGTGCCAGCAGTAGCATTTGGGGCAGTGAGCAGTTCTTC. This gives the protein CASSSIWGSEQFF.

This clone was seen a handful of times. The J gene is TRBJ1-2, the V gene TRBV15; 9 nucleotides line up with TRBD1. Per germline, CDR1 LNHNV and CDR2 YYDKDF (reference sequence). V lost 5 bases, J lost 4 bases, and 11 bases stayed unmatched. This CDR3 is 16 amino acids long. The CDR3 region is CATSRTGEYLGYGYTF. CDR3 coding DNA: TGTGCCACCAGCCGGACAGGGGAGTATCTAGGCTATGGCTACACCTTC.

This rearrangement joins TRBV28 to TRBJ2-5; TRBD1 is a possible D gene (5 bases). This CDR3 region has 14 residues. Germline assignment: CDR1 MDHEN and CDR2 SYDVKM. Trimming removed 2 bases from V and 3 bases from J, with 10 bases in between. CDR3 DNA: TGTGCCAGCAGTTTAGGCAGGGATGAAGAGACCCAGTACTTC. This encodes CASSLGRDEETQYF. Complete variable domain (other parts from reference TRBV28 and TRBJ2-5): DVKVTQSSRYLVKRTGEKVFLECVQDMDHENMFWYRQDPGLGLRLIYFSYDVKMKEKGDIPEGYSVSREKKERFSLILESASTNQTSMYLCASSLGRDEETQYFGPGTRLLVL.

J is TRBJ2-7 and V is TRBV6-5; D is perhaps TRBD1 (5 bases). CDR1 and CDR2 from the germline V gene are MNHEY and SVGAGI. V was shortened by 2 bases and J by 2 bases, with 10 bases between the two germline ends. CDR3 size: 14 residues. Written as DNA, the CDR3 is TGTGCCAGCAGTTACGCAGGGTCTCCCTACGAGCAGTACTTC. Translation gives CASSYAGSPYEQYF.

The chain recombines TRBV7-9 with TRBJ2-1, with 8 bases that match TRBD1. CDR3 length: 16 amino acids. The J segment lost 2 bases and the V segment lost 4 bases, leaving 7 bases of the junction unmatched. CDR1 and CDR2 from the germline V gene are SEHNR and FQNEAQ (reference sequence). CDR3 sequence (DNA): TGTGCCAGCAGCTCTCGGACAGGGTCGACCTACAATGAGCAGTTCTTC. This codes for CASSSRTGSTYNEQFF.